These T cell receptor beta chains were read from a single sample in a study of blood T cell repertoires in COVID-19. TCRdb keeps only in-frame clones here, not all; method: immunoSEQ multiplex PCR. The sample lists 150,000 to 200,000 clones, 60% to 80% occurring once. Sequenced: peripheral blood. Every receptor here comes from a woman in her 70s with acute or convalescent COVID-19. Each CDR3 is given with its conserved first and last residue. Each record gives: J gene, V gene, D gene, CDR3 protein. A D gene is named only where the DNA matches it firmly.

TRBJ1-5	TRBV6-5	NA	CAKSEDSNQPQHF
TRBJ1-2	TRBV9	TRBD1	CASSADRRGYTF
TRBJ2-7	TRBV3-1/TRBV3-2	TRBD2	CASSRTSGKYEQYF
TRBJ1-2	TRBV7-9	NA	CASSLTGRGGYTF
TRBJ2-1	TRBV24-1	TRBD2	CATSAGAYNEQFF
TRBJ1-6	TRBV30	NA	CAWRQKSSYNSPLHF
TRBJ2-1	TRBV19	TRBD1	CASSPGQGAYEQFF
TRBJ1-2	TRBV6-5	NA	CASSPRGLGGYTF
TRBJ1-6	TRBV5-1	TRBD1	CASSLRTGGDSPLHF
TRBJ1-2	TRBV3-1/TRBV3-2	NA	CASSHNSGTLNGYTF
TRBJ1-4	TRBV5-4	NA	CASSSEPGVINEKLFF
TRBJ2-3	TRBV7-9	NA	CASSSARGSGTDTQYF
TRBJ1-2	TRBV7-9	TRBD1	CASTKNTGGFGSLYGYTF
TRBJ1-5	TRBV7-2	NA	CASSLQVVQPQHF
TRBJ2-3	TRBV5-1	TRBD1	CASRPQITTGEYPDTQYF
TRBJ2-1	TRBV20-1	NA	CSASPGKYNEQFF
TRBJ2-3	TRBV24-1	NA	CATSVSGTGDTQYF
TRBJ1-1	TRBV28	NA	CASSLRQEAFF
TRBJ2-1	TRBV3-1/TRBV3-2	TRBD2	CASSQVRLAGGPPYNEQFF
TRBJ1-5	TRBV19	NA	CASRRGIRNQPQHF
TRBJ1-2	TRBV5-1	NA	CASSSGFSRGNYGYTF
TRBJ2-1	TRBV3-1/TRBV3-2	NA	CASSQDLVHEQFF
TRBJ2-1	TRBV2	NA	CASQWVGPGESNQQFF
TRBJ1-3	TRBV5-1	NA	CASSATGQSSGNTIYF